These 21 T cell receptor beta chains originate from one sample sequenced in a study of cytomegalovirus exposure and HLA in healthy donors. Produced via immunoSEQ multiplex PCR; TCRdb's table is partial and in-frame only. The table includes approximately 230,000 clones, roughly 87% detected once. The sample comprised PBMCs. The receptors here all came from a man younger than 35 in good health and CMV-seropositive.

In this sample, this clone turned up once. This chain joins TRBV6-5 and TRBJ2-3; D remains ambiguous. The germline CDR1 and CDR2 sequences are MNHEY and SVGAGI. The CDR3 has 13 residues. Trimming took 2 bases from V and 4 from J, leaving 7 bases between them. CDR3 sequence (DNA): TGTGCCAGCAGTTACGGTCGGTCAGATACGCAGTATTTT. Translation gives CASSYGRSDTQYF.

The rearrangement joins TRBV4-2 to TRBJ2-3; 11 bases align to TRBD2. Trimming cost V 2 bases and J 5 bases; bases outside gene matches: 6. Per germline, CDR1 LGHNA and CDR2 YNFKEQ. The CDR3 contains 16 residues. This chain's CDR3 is CASSQIVGTSGDTQYF. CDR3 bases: TGTGCCAGCAGCCAAATAGTAGGGACTAGCGGAGATACGCAGTATTTT.

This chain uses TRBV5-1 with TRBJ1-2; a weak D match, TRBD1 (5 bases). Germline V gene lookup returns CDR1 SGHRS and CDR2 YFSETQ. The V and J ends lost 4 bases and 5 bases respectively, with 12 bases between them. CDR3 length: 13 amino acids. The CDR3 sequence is CASSQDIGYGYTF. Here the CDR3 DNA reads TGCGCCAGCAGCCAGGACATAGGGTATGGCTACACCTTC. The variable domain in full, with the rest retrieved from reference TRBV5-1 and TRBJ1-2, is KAGVTQTPRYLIKTRGQQVTLSCSPISGHRSVSWYQQTPGQGLQFLFEYFSETQRNKGNFPGRFSGRQFSNSRSEMNVSTLELGDSALYLCASSQDIGYGYTFGSGTRLTVV.

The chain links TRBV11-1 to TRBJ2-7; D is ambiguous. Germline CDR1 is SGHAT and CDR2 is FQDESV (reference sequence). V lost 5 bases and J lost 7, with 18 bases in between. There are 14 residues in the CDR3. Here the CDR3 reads CASSLIGTATEQYF. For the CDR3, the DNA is TGTGCCAGCAGCCTGATTGGAACCGCTACAGAGCAGTACTTC.

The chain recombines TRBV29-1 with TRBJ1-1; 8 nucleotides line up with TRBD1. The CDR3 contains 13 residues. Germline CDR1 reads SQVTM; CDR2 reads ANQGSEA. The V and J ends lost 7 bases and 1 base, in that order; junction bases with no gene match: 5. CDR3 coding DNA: TGCAGCGGCAGGACAGGGAGGAACACTGAAGCTTTCTTT. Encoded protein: CSGRTGRNTEAFF.

CDR3 in amino acids: CASTHRANPGLEQYF. The DNA of the CDR3 is TGTGCCAGCACCCACCGGGCCAACCCAGGTCTCGAGCAGTACTTC. The V gene is TRBV2, the J gene TRBJ2-7; D unclear. This CDR3 is built from 15 residues. CDR1 and CDR2 from the germline V gene are SNHLY and FYNNEI. V lost 7 bases to trimming and J lost 6 bases, with 22 bases between them.

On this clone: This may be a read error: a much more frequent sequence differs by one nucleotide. The CDR3 bases are TGTGCCAGCAGTTACACTAGCGGGAGCCCCTACGAGCAGTACTTC. The encoded protein is CASSYTSGSPYEQYF. The chain couples TRBV6-5 to TRBJ2-7, with 11 bases aligning to TRBD2. J was trimmed by 2 bases and V by 2 bases; bases with no gene match: 2. Germline V lookup: CDR1 MNHEY, CDR2 SVGAGI. This CDR3 comprises 15 residues.

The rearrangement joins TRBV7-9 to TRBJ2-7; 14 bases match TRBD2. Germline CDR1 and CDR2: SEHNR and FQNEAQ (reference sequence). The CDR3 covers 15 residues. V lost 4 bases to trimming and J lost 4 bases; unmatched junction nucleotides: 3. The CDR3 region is CASSYGTSGSYEQYF. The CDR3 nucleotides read TGTGCCAGCAGCTATGGGACTAGCGGGAGTTACGAGCAGTACTTC.

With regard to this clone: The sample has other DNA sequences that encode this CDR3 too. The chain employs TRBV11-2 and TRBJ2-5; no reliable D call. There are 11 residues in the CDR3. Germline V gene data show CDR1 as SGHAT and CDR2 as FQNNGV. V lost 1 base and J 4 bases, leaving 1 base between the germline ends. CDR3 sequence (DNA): TGTGCCAGCAGCTTAGGAGAGACCCAGTACTTC. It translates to CASSLGETQYF.

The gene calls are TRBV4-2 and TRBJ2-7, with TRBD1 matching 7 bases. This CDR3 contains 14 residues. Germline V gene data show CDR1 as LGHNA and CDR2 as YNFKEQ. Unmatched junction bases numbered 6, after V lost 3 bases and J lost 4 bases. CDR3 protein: CASSQQTGLYEQYF. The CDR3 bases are TGTGCCAGCAGCCAGCAGACAGGGCTTTACGAGCAGTACTTC.

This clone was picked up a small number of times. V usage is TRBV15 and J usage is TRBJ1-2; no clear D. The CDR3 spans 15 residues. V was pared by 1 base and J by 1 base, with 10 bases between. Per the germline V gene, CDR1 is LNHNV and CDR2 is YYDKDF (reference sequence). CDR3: CATSRGGGFNYGYTF. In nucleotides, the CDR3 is TGTGCCACCAGCAGAGGTGGCGGATTTAACTATGGCTACACCTTC.

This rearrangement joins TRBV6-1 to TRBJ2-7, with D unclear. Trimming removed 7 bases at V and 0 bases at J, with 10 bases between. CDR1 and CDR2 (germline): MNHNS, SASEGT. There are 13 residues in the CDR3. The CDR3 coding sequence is TGTGCCAGCATTAGACCGAGCTCCTACGAGCAGTACTTC. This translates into CASIRPSSYEQYF.

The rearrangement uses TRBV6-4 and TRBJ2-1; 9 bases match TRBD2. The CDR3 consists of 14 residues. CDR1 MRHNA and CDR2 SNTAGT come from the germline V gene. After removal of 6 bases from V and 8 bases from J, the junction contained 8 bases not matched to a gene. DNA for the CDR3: TGTGCCAGCAGCGTAGCGGGAGAAGAGGATGAGCAGTTCTTC. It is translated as CASSVAGEEDEQFF.

The CDR3, as DNA: TGCAGCGCGGTAGACAGGGGGGGCTACGAGCAGTACTTC. Its protein is CSAVDRGGYEQYF. The V gene is TRBV29-1, the J gene TRBJ2-7; 9 positions match TRBD1. The CDR3 has 13 amino acids. V was pared by 7 bases and J by 3 bases, with 7 bases of the junction left unmatched. Germline CDR1 and CDR2: SQVTM and ANQGSEA.

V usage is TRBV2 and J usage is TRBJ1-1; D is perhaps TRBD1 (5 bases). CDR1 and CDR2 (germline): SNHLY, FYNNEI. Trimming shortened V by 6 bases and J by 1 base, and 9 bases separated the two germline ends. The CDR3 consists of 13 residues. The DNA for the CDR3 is TGTGCCAGCAGCAGGGAGGGGAACACTGAAGCTTTCTTT. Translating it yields CASSREGNTEAFF.

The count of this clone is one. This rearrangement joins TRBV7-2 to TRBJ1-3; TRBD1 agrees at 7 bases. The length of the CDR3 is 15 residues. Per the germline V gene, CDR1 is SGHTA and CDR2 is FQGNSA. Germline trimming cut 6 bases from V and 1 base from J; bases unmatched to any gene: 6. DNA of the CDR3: TGTGCCAGCAGTCCTGGGACAGCGTCTGGAAACACCATATATTTT. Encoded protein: CASSPGTASGNTIYF.

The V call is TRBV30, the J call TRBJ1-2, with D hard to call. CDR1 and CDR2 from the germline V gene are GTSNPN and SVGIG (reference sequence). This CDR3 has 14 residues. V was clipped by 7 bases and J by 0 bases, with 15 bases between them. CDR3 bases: TGTGCCTTCACGGGCGGGTTGACTAACTATGGCTACACCTTC. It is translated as CAFTGGLTNYGYTF.

The CDR3 DNA sequence: TGTGCCAGCAGCGTCACCGGGACAGGGAGAGAGACCCAGTACTTC. It yields the protein CASSVTGTGRETQYF. V usage is TRBV5-8 and J usage is TRBJ2-5; 9 nucleotides match TRBD1. The CDR3 spans 15 residues. V shed 4 bases and J 4 bases; nucleotides not matched to a gene: 8. In germline, CDR1 is SGHTS, CDR2 YDEGEE.

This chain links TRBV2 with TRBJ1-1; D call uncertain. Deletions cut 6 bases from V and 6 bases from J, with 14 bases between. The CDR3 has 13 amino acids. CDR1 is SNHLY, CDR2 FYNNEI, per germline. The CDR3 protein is CASSETPGAEAFF. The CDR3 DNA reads TGTGCCAGCAGCGAGACTCCCGGAGCTGAAGCTTTCTTT.

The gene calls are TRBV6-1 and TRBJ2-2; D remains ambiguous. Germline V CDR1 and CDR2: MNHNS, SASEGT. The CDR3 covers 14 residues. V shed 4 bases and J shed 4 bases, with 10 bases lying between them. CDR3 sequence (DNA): TGTGCCAGCAGTGGCAGTGGAACCACCGGGGAGCTGTTTTTT. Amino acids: CASSGSGTTGELFF.

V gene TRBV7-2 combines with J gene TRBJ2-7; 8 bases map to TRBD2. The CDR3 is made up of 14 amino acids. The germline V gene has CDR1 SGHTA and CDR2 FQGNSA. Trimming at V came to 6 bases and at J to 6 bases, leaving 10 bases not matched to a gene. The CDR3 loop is CASSSRRGVGEQYF. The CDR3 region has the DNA TGTGCCAGCAGTTCGAGGCGGGGGGTCGGCGAGCAGTACTTC.